These 21 T cell receptor beta chains were sequenced from one sample in a study of cytomegalovirus exposure and HLA in healthy donors. It was with 60 Vbeta and 13 Jbeta primers that the PCR ran. Using immunoSEQ multiplex PCR, the repertoire was profiled, and TCRdb retains in-frame clones only, with some absent. The sample includes more than 140,000 clones, over 70% of them seen just once. What was sequenced was PBMCs. The receptors come from a man aged 25-45 years in good health and CMV-seropositive.

This rearrangement joins TRBV7-2 to TRBJ2-6; 10 nucleotides line up with TRBD2. The CDR3 is 17 residues long. Trimming cost V 11 bases and J 0 bases; bases outside gene matches: 10. Germline V gene data show CDR1 as SGHTA and CDR2 as FQGNSA. This chain's CDR3 is CASAWASGSSGANVLTF. The CDR3 bases are TGTGCCTCAGCTTGGGCTAGCGGGAGCTCTGGGGCCAACGTCCTGACTTTC. Drawing the rest from reference TRBV7-2 and TRBJ2-6, the complete variable domain is GAGVSQSPSNKVTEKGKDVELRCDPISGHTALYWYRQSLGQGLEFLIYFQGNSAPDKSGLPSDRFSAERTGGSVSTLTIQRTQQEDSAVYLCASAWASGSSGANVLTFGAGSRLTVL.

The chain employs TRBV7-8 and TRBJ2-7; possibly TRBD1 for D (6 bases). Germline assignment: CDR1 SGHVS and CDR2 FQNEAQ. With 5 bases removed from V and 3 bases from J, the gap between germline ends came to 17 bases. CDR3 length: 15 residues. In DNA form, the CDR3 reads TGTGCCAGCAGCCCGTCAGGGGACCCTTTCTACGAGCAGTACTTC. Encoded protein: CASSPSGDPFYEQYF.

The V gene is TRBV19, the J gene TRBJ1-1; no clear D gene. This CDR3 region has 14 residues. The germline V and J ends were trimmed by 1 base and 1 base, with 7 bases remaining between them. Per germline, CDR1 LNHDA and CDR2 SQIVND (reference sequence). The CDR3 DNA reads TGTGCCAGTAGTATAGGTGCCAGGAACACTGAAGCTTTCTTT. Encoded protein: CASSIGARNTEAFF.

The count of this clone is one. The chain couples TRBV6-5 to TRBJ1-2; TRBD1 is a possible D gene (5 bases). The CDR3 sequence is 14 residues long. The V and J ends lost 5 bases and 6 bases respectively, with 16 bases between them. Looked up from germline, CDR1 is MNHEY and CDR2 is SVGAGI. DNA of the CDR3: TGTGCCAGCAGTCGGGGCCAGGGACTACATGGCTACACCTTC. Translated: CASSRGQGLHGYTF.

This chain uses TRBV7-8 with TRBJ2-2, with TRBD1 as a possible D gene (5 bases). Trimming took off 1 base at V and 4 bases at J, with 10 bases between the two ends. Germline V CDR1 and CDR2: SGHVS, FQNEAQ. The CDR3 has 15 residues. The CDR3 DNA is TGTGCCAGCAGCTTAGAGGCAGGGTCCACCGGGGAGCTGTTTTTT. Encoded protein: CASSLEAGSTGELFF.

The rearrangement links TRBV6-5 to TRBJ1-2; a weak D match, TRBD1 (6 bases). The CDR3 totals 15 residues. Germline V gene lookup returns CDR1 MNHEY and CDR2 SVGAGI. V gave up 2 bases and J gave up 3 bases, with 13 bases separating them. This CDR3 reads CASSYAEGQHYGYTF. The CDR3, as DNA: TGTGCCAGCAGTTACGCTGAGGGACAACACTATGGCTACACCTTC.

V gene TRBV7-2 combines with J gene TRBJ2-1; 7 nucleotides align to TRBD2. The germline CDR1 and CDR2 sequences are SGHTA and FQGNSA. The J segment lost 5 bases and the V segment lost 5 bases, leaving 6 bases of the junction unmatched. The CDR3 runs to 14 residues. The CDR3: CASSLQRGHNEQFF. DNA for the CDR3: TGTGCCAGCAGCCTTCAGCGGGGCCACAATGAGCAGTTCTTC. The full variable domain, in which reference TRBV7-2 and TRBJ2-1 provide the parts outside the CDR3, is GAGVSQSPSNKVTEKGKDVELRCDPISGHTALYWYRQSLGQGLEFLIYFQGNSAPDKSGLPSDRFSAERTGGSVSTLTIQRTQQEDSAVYLCASSLQRGHNEQFFGPGTRLTVL.

The chain carries TRBV30 and TRBJ2-5; TRBD1 matches at 7 bases. With V trimmed by 2 bases and J by 5 bases, 8 bases remained unmatched. Germline V gene data show CDR1 as GTSNPN and CDR2 as SVGIG (reference sequence). The length of the CDR3 is 14 residues. This chain's CDR3 is CAWSLRDSEETQYF. In DNA, the CDR3 is TGTGCCTGGAGTCTTCGGGACAGCGAGGAGACCCAGTACTTC.

This rearrangement joins TRBV4-1 to TRBJ2-1, with TRBD2 as a possible D gene (6 bases). Germline CDR1 reads MGHRA; CDR2 reads YSYEKL. The CDR3 has 16 residues. V was clipped by 0 bases and J by 0 bases, with 9 bases between them. CDR3 DNA: TGCGCCAGCAGCCAAGATTTGGGGGGCTCCTACAATGAGCAGTTCTTC. As protein: CASSQDLGGSYNEQFF.

This clone was recorded a few times. The CDR3 nucleotides read TGTGCCAGCAGCTTGAGTTGGACAGCGCCTAATGAAAAACTGTTTTTT. It encodes CASSLSWTAPNEKLFF. The chain uses TRBV7-6 and TRBJ1-4; a weak D match, TRBD1 (6 bases). From germline, CDR1 is SGHVS and CDR2 FNYEAQ. CDR3 length: 16 amino acids. V lost 3 bases and J 3 bases, leaving 14 bases between the germline ends.

The rearrangement links TRBV7-9 to TRBJ2-3; tentatively, D is TRBD2 (6 bases). The CDR3 covers 15 residues. Germline lookup yields CDR1 SEHNR and CDR2 FQNEAQ (reference sequence). V was clipped by 6 bases and J by 0 bases, with 13 bases between them. CDR3 region: CASRPTSSSTDTQYF. CDR3 coding DNA: TGTGCCAGCAGACCAACTAGCTCTAGCACAGATACGCAGTATTTT.

The chain recombines TRBV15 with TRBJ2-5; 7 nucleotides align to TRBD1. Per germline, CDR1 LNHNV and CDR2 YYDKDF (reference sequence). With 0 bases clipped from V and 2 bases from J, the junction kept 3 bases outside the gene matches. The CDR3 spans 15 residues. The CDR3 is CATSRDTGAQETQYF. CDR3 bases: TGTGCCACCAGCAGAGATACAGGGGCGCAAGAGACCCAGTACTTC.

The chain has TRBV7-9 and TRBJ1-1, with 8 bases lining up with TRBD1. CDR3 length equals 13 residues. Germline V gene sequence: CDR1 SEHNR, CDR2 FQNEAQ (reference sequence). With 10 bases clipped from V and 4 bases from J, the junction kept 8 bases outside the gene matches. The CDR3 nucleotides read TGTGCCACATTACCAGGGGGCGGCACTGAAGCTTTCTTT. Protein: CATLPGGGTEAFF. Full variable domain (remainder filled in from reference TRBV7-9 and TRBJ1-1): DTGVSQNPRHKITKRGQNVTFRCDPISEHNRLYWYRQTLGQGPEFLTYFQNEAQLEKSRLLSDRFSAERPKGSFSTLEIQRTEQGDSAMYLCATLPGGGTEAFFGQGTRLTVV.

To note about this clone: The identical CDR3 is also encoded by other nucleotide sequences in the sample. CDR3 sequence reads: CASSLGTSGPSYEQYF. CDR3 coding DNA: TGCGCCAGCAGCCTCGGGACTAGCGGTCCGTCCTACGAGCAGTACTTC. J is TRBJ2-7 and V is TRBV5-1; TRBD2 matches at 11 bases. Germline CDR1 and CDR2: SGHRS and YFSETQ. Trimming cost V 4 bases and J 1 base; bases outside gene matches: 7. The CDR3 has 16 residues.

The rearrangement links TRBV28 to TRBJ2-7; the match to TRBD1 covers 9 bases. The V segment lost 4 bases and the J segment 4 bases; nucleotides outside the gene matches: 8. CDR3 length: 15 amino acids. Germline lookup yields CDR1 MDHEN and CDR2 SYDVKM. This CDR3 reads CASSWTGTGMYEQYF. The CDR3 DNA follows: TGTGCCAGCAGTTGGACCGGGACAGGGATGTACGAGCAGTACTTC.

V is TRBV9 and J is TRBJ2-5; 11 bases line up with TRBD2. The V and J ends lost 4 bases and 2 bases, in that order; junction bases with no gene match: 7. The CDR3 runs to 16 residues. CDR1 is SGDLS, CDR2 YYNGEE, per germline. The CDR3 loop reads CASSTIAGGIQETQYF. In DNA form, the CDR3 reads TGTGCCAGCAGCACTATAGCGGGGGGGATACAAGAGACCCAGTACTTC.

The V call is TRBV5-6, the J call TRBJ1-2; D remains unclear. V lost 2 bases and J 8 bases, leaving 16 bases between the germline ends. The CDR3 is 14 amino acids. The germline V gene encodes CDR1 SGHDT and CDR2 YYEEEE. CDR3 bases: TGTGCCAGCAGCTTTCGGACGGCGACTAGGGGCTACACCTTC. Translated: CASSFRTATRGYTF. Combining the CDR3 with reference TRBV5-6 and TRBJ1-2 gives the whole variable domain DAGVTQSPTHLIKTRGQQVTLRCSPKSGHDTVSWYQQALGQGPQFIFQYYEEEERQRGNFPDRFSGHQFPNYSSELNVNALLLGDSALYLCASSFRTATRGYTFGSGTRLTVV.

The chain links TRBV25-1 to TRBJ2-1, with 8 bases fitting TRBD2. The CDR3 spans 15 residues. Germline V gene lookup returns CDR1 MGHDK and CDR2 SYGVNS. The V and J ends lost 3 bases and 7 bases, in that order; junction bases with no gene match: 8. The CDR3 here is CASSEGLVVENEQFF. For the CDR3, the DNA is TGTGCCAGCAGTGAGGGACTAGTCGTCGAAAATGAGCAGTTCTTC.

The J gene is TRBJ2-5, the V gene TRBV5-1; 11 bases agree with TRBD2. The CDR3 is 15 residues long. Per germline, CDR1 SGHRS and CDR2 YFSETQ. The V segment lost 5 bases and the J segment 3 bases; nucleotides outside the gene matches: 6. CDR3 sequence reads: CASSTLAGVEETQYF. In nucleotides, the CDR3 is TGCGCCAGCAGTACACTAGCGGGGGTGGAAGAGACCCAGTACTTC.

The gene calls are TRBV5-1 and TRBJ1-4, with D tentatively TRBD1 (5 bases). The CDR3 extends over 15 amino acids. Trimming pared 0 bases from V and 4 bases from J, leaving 10 bases between. Germline-derived CDR1 and CDR2 are SGHRS and YFSETQ. CDR3 amino acids: CASSLVAGLNEKLFF. In nucleotides, the CDR3 is TGCGCCAGCAGCTTGGTAGCAGGGCTTAATGAAAAACTGTTTTTT. The variable domain in full, completed from reference TRBV5-1 and TRBJ1-4, reads KAGVTQTPRYLIKTRGQQVTLSCSPISGHRSVSWYQQTPGQGLQFLFEYFSETQRNKGNFPGRFSGRQFSNSRSEMNVSTLELGDSALYLCASSLVAGLNEKLFFGSGTQLSVL.

The chain joins TRBV10-3 to TRBJ1-1, with no clear D. CDR3 length: 13 residues. CDR1 is ENHRY and CDR2 is SYGVKD in the germline V gene. V was cut by 7 bases and J by 0 bases, with 9 bases left in between. The CDR3 DNA sequence: TGTGCCATCATGCGGGCTTTGAACACTGAAGCTTTCTTT. Translated: CAIMRALNTEAFF.